One and the same sample provided the 28 T cell receptor beta chains below, sequenced in a study of human T cells and chemical hapten exposure. Each CDR3 protein is one row after TCRdb ran MiXCR on the RACE reads. This table has fewer than 500,000 distinct CDR3 sequences, approximately 5.1% appearing once. Regarding time point: patch test 1, 2 weeks after DPC sensitization. Treatment in this sample: therapeutic diphenylcyclopropenone sensitization with weekly scalp DPC. Source: whole blood, taken in connection with sensitization to the hapten diphenylcyclopropenone (DPC). Receptors originate from a woman between 50 and 59 years old with alopecia areata. Some clones in this sample may be carry-over from other donors' samples.

The V call is TRBV12-3 or TRBV12-4, the J call TRBJ2-3, with 9 bases lining up with TRBD2. The CDR3 covers 13 residues. V trimming: 5 bases; J trimming: 11 bases; junction bases outside the gene matches: 8. DNA for the CDR3: TGTGCCAGCAGTATTTTAGCGGGAGATTTGCAGTATTTT. Translation gives CASSILAGDLQYF.

This clonotype was recorded many times. This chain links TRBV20-1 with TRBJ2-3, with D unclear. Germline CDR1 reads DFQATT; CDR2 reads SNEGSKA (reference sequence). The V end lost 0 bases, the J end lost 4 bases, and 5 bases lay between the germline ends. CDR3 length equals 12 residues. In DNA form, the CDR3 reads TGCAGTGCTAGAGATGACGCAGATACGCAGTATTTT. Its translation: CSARDDADTQYF.

This rearrangement joins TRBV7-6 to TRBJ1-1; D not certain. Per the germline V gene, CDR1 is SGHVS and CDR2 is FNYEAQ. The CDR3 spans 13 residues. Trimming took 5 bases from V and 11 from J, leaving 18 bases between them. CDR3 amino acids: CASSPFAGIEAFF. CDR3 DNA: TGTGCCAGCAGCCCCTTCGCGGGGATTGAGGCTTTCTTT.

The table lists this clonotype with many counts. This chain joins TRBV20-1 and TRBJ2-2; 7 bases are shared with TRBD1. The CDR3 sequence is 14 residues long. V dropped 4 bases and J dropped 5; count of bases not matched to a gene: 7. Germline V CDR1 and CDR2: DFQATT, SNEGSKA (reference sequence). DNA of the CDR3: TGCAGTGCTATGACAGGGTTAGGAACCGGGGAGCTGTTTTTT. It codes for CSAMTGLGTGELFF.

This clonotype was seen at least ten times. The chain is built from TRBV6-5 and TRBJ2-1; D perhaps matches TRBD2 (5 bases). The CDR3 contains 14 residues. V lost 0 bases and J 9 bases, leaving 12 bases between the germline ends. CDR1 is MNHEY, CDR2 SVGAGI, per germline. The DNA for the CDR3 is TGTGCCAGCAGTTACTCCGAGGGTATGGGTGAGCAGTTCTTC. Its protein product is CASSYSEGMGEQFF.

This clonotype has ten or more counts. The chain carries TRBV13 and TRBJ2-1; possibly TRBD2 for D (6 bases). The CDR3 has 14 residues. Germline lookup yields CDR1 PRHDT and CDR2 FYEKMQ (reference sequence). V gave up 7 bases and J gave up 6 bases, with 16 bases separating them. The CDR3 DNA is TGTGCCAGCACCACTCGACTAGTTGGCAATGAGCAGTTCTTC. Residues: CASTTRLVGNEQFF.

In its sample, this clonotype was seen many times. CDR3 bases: TGTGCCAGCAGCCTAGGACAGGGGGCCTATGGCTACACCTTC. This gives the protein CASSLGQGAYGYTF. This chain connects TRBV7-9 to TRBJ1-2; 11 bases align to TRBD1. The V gene's germline CDR1 is SEHNR and CDR2 FQNEAQ (reference sequence). This CDR3 has 14 amino acids. Trimming removed 5 bases from V and 4 bases from J; junction bases left unmatched: 3.

This clonotype was seen at least ten times. V and J are TRBV9 and TRBJ2-3; no clear D. CDR1 and CDR2 (germline): SGDLS, YYNGEE. Trimming left V 1 base short and J 0 bases short, with 12 bases between. The CDR3 has 16 amino acids. Here the CDR3 DNA reads TGTGCCAGCAGCGTAAACCCGACGACTAGCACAGATACGCAGTATTTT. Its translation is CASSVNPTTSTDTQYF.

J is TRBJ1-2 and V is TRBV7-2; possibly TRBD1 for D (5 bases). CDR1 and CDR2 (germline): SGHTA, FQGNSA. V dropped 5 bases and J dropped 0 bases, with 13 bases sitting between them. This CDR3 contains 15 residues. CDR3 region: CASSPGLAPNYGYTF. The CDR3 coding sequence is TGTGCCAGCAGCCCGGGACTAGCGCCTAACTATGGCTACACCTTC. Full variable domain (rest looked up from reference TRBV7-2 and TRBJ1-2): GAGVSQSPSNKVTEKGKDVELRCDPISGHTALYWYRQSLGQGLEFLIYFQGNSAPDKSGLPSDRFSAERTGGSVSTLTIQRTQQEDSAVYLCASSPGLAPNYGYTFGSGTRLTVV.

Many counts were recorded for this clonotype. V and J are TRBV6-6 and TRBJ1-2; no reliable D call. This CDR3 contains 15 residues. Trimming took off 6 bases at V and 4 bases at J, with 18 bases between the two ends. Per the germline V gene, CDR1 is MNHNY and CDR2 is SVGAGI (reference sequence). CDR3 in amino acids: CASRDEWGLSYGYTF. As DNA, the CDR3 is TGTGCCAGCAGGGATGAGTGGGGATTAAGCTATGGCTACACCTTC.

Ten or more counts support this clonotype. This chain uses TRBV7-9 with TRBJ2-3; no reliable D call. Germline V gene sequence: CDR1 SEHNR, CDR2 FQNEAQ (reference sequence). The CDR3 is 11 residues long. Trimming removed 3 bases at V and 4 bases at J, with 2 bases between. DNA of the CDR3: TGTGCCAGCAGCTTTGCAGATACGCAGTATTTT. It codes for CASSFADTQYF.

A few counts support this clonotype. The chain carries TRBV2 and TRBJ2-7; 10 nucleotides agree with TRBD2. V lost 2 bases and J lost 4; bases outside the gene matches: 14. This CDR3 is built from 18 residues. Germline V CDR1 and CDR2: SNHLY, FYNNEI. The CDR3, as DNA: TGTGCCAGCAGTGAAATTTTATCGGCTAGCGGGAGTTTATACGAGCAGTACTTC. It translates to CASSEILSASGSLYEQYF.

This clonotype appeared many times. This chain uses TRBV20-1 with TRBJ1-1; possibly TRBD1 for D (6 bases). V shed 6 bases and J shed 2 bases, with 19 bases lying between them. CDR3 size: 15 residues. Per the germline V gene, CDR1 is DFQATT and CDR2 is SNEGSKA (reference sequence). The CDR3 loop reads CSARVPGHYNTEAFF. The CDR3 nucleotides are TGCAGTGCCAGGGTCCCGGGACATTATAACACTGAAGCTTTCTTT.

This chain joins TRBV12-3 or TRBV12-4 and TRBJ2-7; TRBD1 is a possible D gene (6 bases). The CDR3 is 13 amino acids. Trimming removed 5 bases at V and 4 bases at J, with 12 bases between. In DNA form, the CDR3 reads TGTGCCAGCAGTAACCGACAGGCTTACGAGCAGTACTTC. It is translated as CASSNRQAYEQYF.

In its sample, this clonotype was seen many times. This chain links TRBV5-1 with TRBJ2-1; 7 positions match TRBD1. The CDR3 length is 13 residues. The germline gives CDR1 SGHRS, CDR2 YFSETQ. V shed 0 bases and J 15 bases; nucleotides not matched to a gene: 9. For the CDR3, the DNA is TGCGCCAGCAGCTTGGGGCCTGACAGGGTATGGTTCTTC. This sequence encodes CASSLGPDRVWFF.

Regarding this clonotype: A single base separates this from a much larger clone, so it may be a read error. The chain links TRBV10-3 to TRBJ2-1; D gene unclear. Germline V gene sequence: CDR1 ENHRY, CDR2 SYGVKD. The CDR3 runs to 14 residues. CDR3 sequence: CSSGSATSYNEQFF. DNA of the CDR3: TGTTCCTCAGGATCGGCTACCTCCTACAATGAGCAGTTCTTC.

In its sample, this clonotype was seen many times. The chain uses TRBV10-3 and TRBJ1-5; 7 bases match TRBD1. This CDR3 has 14 residues. Germline loops: CDR1 ENHRY, CDR2 SYGVKD. J gave up 2 bases and V 6 bases, and 4 bases lay outside the gene matches. The CDR3 spells CAIREGQGNQPQHF. In DNA, the CDR3 is TGTGCCATCAGGGAAGGACAGGGCAATCAGCCCCAGCATTTT.

There are many counts of this clonotype. The chain combines TRBV12-3 or TRBV12-4 with TRBJ2-2; no clear D gene. The CDR3 consists of 12 residues. With 6 bases removed from V and 9 bases from J, the gap between germline ends came to 11 bases. CDR3: CASSPNLRELFF. As DNA, the CDR3 is TGTGCCAGCAGCCCGAACCTCCGGGAGCTGTTTTTT.

This clonotype was detected ten times or more. The chain is built from TRBV6-6 and TRBJ2-1; 8 bases match TRBD1. Trimming cost V 5 bases and J 8 bases; bases outside gene matches: 5. The CDR3 is made up of 13 amino acids. Germline CDR1 is MNHNY and CDR2 is SVGAGI (reference sequence). CDR3 bases: TGTGCCAGCAGTACCCCGGACAGGGATGAGCAGTTCTTC. Translation gives CASSTPDRDEQFF.

The chain uses TRBV29-1 and TRBJ2-7, with 11 bases matching TRBD1. The trim removed 7 bases at V and 2 bases at J, leaving 1 base unmatched. The germline CDR1 and CDR2 sequences are SQVTM and ANQGSEA. The CDR3 covers 12 residues. CDR3: CSGGQGAYEQYF. The DNA for the CDR3 is TGCAGCGGGGGACAGGGGGCCTACGAGCAGTACTTC.

The table lists this clonotype with a few counts. V is TRBV20-1 and J is TRBJ2-7; no clear D gene. V gave up 0 bases and J gave up 3 bases, with 9 bases separating them. The CDR3 totals 13 residues. Per the germline V gene, CDR1 is DFQATT and CDR2 is SNEGSKA (reference sequence). Here the CDR3 reads CSARDPTNYEQYF. CDR3 DNA sequence: TGCAGTGCTAGAGACCCTACAAACTACGAGCAGTACTTC.

For the CDR3, the DNA is TGTGCCAGCACCCCGCCCCCCCGGGACAGGAGCTACAATGAGCAGTTCTTC. It yields the protein CASTPPPRDRSYNEQFF. V and J are TRBV12-3 or TRBV12-4 and TRBJ2-1; 8 bases fit TRBD1. V was pared by 7 bases and J by 3 bases, with 14 bases of the junction left unmatched. The CDR3 is 17 amino acids.

This chain uses TRBV12-3 or TRBV12-4 with TRBJ2-1; no firm D call. The CDR3 runs 12 residues. Trimming removed 4 bases from V and 9 bases from J, with 10 bases in between. The CDR3 sequence is CASSSVNTEQFF. CDR3 in DNA: TGTGCCAGCAGTTCTGTCAATACTGAGCAGTTCTTC.

In the case of this clonotype: The germline gene is not matched at one end of the junction; a read error may be the cause. The chain employs TRBV19 and TRBJ1-6, with D perhaps matching TRBD1 (6 bases). This CDR3 has 15 residues. Germline loops: CDR1 LNHDA, CDR2 SQIVND (reference sequence). The CDR3 DNA reads as TGTGCCAGTAGTGGACAGTCCTCCTATATTTCACCCCTCCACTTT. Its translation: CASSGQSSYISPLHF.

A few counts support this clonotype. V usage is TRBV3-1 and J usage is TRBJ2-3; TRBD1 or TRBD2 may be the D gene (6 bases each). V was clipped by 0 bases and J by 4 bases, with 20 bases between them. Germline V gives CDR1 LGHDT, CDR2 YNNKEL (reference sequence). The CDR3 runs to 18 residues. The CDR3 sequence: CASSQDPWGAFESDTQYF. The CDR3 DNA reads as TGTGCCAGCAGCCAAGATCCGTGGGGGGCTTTCGAGTCAGATACGCAGTATTTT.

In this sample, this clonotype turned up many times. The chain has TRBV6-1 and TRBJ2-7, with no clear D. The CDR3 has 12 residues. Looked up from germline, CDR1 is MNHNS and CDR2 is SASEGT. Deletions cut 2 bases from V and 5 bases from J, with 7 bases between. The CDR3 bases are TGTGCCAGCAGTGAATACGCAGACGAGCAGTACTTC. It encodes CASSEYADEQYF.

The genes are TRBV12-5 and TRBJ2-1, with TRBD1 identical over 8 bases. Trimming removed 1 base from V and 4 bases from J; junction bases left unmatched: 0. The CDR3 runs 14 residues. The germline V gene encodes CDR1 LGHNT and CDR2 FRNRAP. As DNA, the CDR3 is TGTGCTAGTGGTTTGGGGGACAGGTACAATGAGCAGTTCTTC. Translation gives CASGLGDRYNEQFF.

This clonotype has at least ten counts. The V gene is TRBV12-3 or TRBV12-4, the J gene TRBJ2-3; the D is unclear. CDR3 length: 14 residues. The ends were cut back, 2 bases at V and 1 base at J, with 7 bases in the middle. The CDR3 nucleotides read TGTGCCAGCAGTTTATTGCAGGGCACAGATACGCAGTATTTT. It is translated as CASSLLQGTDTQYF.